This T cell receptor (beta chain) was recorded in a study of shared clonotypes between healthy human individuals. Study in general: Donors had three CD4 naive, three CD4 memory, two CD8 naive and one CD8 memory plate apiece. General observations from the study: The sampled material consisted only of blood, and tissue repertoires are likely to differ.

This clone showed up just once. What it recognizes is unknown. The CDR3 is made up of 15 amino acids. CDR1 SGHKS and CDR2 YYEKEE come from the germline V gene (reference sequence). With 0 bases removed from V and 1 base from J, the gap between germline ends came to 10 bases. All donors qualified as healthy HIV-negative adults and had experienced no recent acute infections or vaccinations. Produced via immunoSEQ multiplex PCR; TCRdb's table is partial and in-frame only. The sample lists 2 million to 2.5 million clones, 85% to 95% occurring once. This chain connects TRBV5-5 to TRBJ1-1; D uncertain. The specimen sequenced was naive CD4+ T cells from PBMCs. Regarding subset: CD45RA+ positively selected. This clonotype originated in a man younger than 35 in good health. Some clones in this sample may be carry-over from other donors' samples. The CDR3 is CASSLGGGRNTEAFF. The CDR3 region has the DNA TGTGCCAGCAGCTTGGGCGGAGGGCGGAACACTGAAGCTTTCTTT.